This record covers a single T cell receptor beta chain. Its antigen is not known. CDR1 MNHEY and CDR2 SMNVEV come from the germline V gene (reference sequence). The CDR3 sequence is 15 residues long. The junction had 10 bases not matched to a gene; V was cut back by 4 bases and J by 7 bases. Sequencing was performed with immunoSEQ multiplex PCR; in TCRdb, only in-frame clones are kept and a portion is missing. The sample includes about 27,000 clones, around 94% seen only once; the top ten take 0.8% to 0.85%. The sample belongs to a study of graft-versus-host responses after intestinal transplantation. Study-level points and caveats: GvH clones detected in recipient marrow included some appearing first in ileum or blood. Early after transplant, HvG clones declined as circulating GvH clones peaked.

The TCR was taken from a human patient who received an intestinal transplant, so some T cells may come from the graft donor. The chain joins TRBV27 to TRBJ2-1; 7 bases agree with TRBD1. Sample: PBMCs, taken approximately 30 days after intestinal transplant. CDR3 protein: CASSSRGPLRNEQFF. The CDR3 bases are TGTGCCAGCAGTTCGAGGGGGCCACTGAGGAATGAGCAGTTCTTC.